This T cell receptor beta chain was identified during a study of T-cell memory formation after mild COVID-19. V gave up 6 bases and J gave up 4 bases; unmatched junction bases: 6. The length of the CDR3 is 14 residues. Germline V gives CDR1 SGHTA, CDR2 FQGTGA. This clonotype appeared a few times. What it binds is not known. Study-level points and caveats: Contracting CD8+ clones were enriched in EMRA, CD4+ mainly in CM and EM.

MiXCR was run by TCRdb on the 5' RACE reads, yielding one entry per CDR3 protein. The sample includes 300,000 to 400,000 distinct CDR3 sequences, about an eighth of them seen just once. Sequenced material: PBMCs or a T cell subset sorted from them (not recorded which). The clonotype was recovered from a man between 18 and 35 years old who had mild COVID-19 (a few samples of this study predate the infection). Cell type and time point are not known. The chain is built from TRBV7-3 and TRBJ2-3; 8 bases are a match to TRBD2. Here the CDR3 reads CASSSRGGPDTQYF. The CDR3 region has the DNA TGTGCCAGCAGTTCCCGGGGGGGTCCAGATACGCAGTATTTT.